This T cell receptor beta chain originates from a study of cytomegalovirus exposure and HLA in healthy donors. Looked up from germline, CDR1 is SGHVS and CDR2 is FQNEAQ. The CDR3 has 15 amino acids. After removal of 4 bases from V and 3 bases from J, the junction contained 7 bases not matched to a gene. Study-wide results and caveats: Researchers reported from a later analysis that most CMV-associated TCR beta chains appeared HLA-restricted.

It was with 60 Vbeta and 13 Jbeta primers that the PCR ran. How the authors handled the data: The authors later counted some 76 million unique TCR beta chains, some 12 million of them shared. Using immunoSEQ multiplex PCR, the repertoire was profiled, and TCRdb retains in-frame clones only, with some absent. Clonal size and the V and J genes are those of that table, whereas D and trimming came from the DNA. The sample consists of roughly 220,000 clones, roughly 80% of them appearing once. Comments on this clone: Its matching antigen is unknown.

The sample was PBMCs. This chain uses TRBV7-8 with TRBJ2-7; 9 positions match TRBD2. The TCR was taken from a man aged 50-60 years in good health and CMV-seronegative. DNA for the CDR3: TGTGCCAGCAGCTCCCGAGCGGGAGGAAACTACGAGCAGTACTTC. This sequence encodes CASSSRAGGNYEQYF.